These 9 T cell receptor beta chains came from one sample sequenced in a study of early T cells in non-severe SARS-CoV-2 infection. Each CDR3 protein is one row after TCRdb ran MiXCR on the 5' RACE reads. The sample consists of under 20,000 distinct CDR3 sequences, under 6.5% of them appearing once. The material sequenced was whole blood. The receptors were gathered from an adult who was a healthcare worker with PCR-confirmed SARS-CoV-2 infection or an uninfected control (not recorded which).

The chain employs TRBV25-1 and TRBJ2-3; 14 nucleotides line up with TRBD2. The CDR3 sequence is 17 residues long. V lost 4 bases, J lost 4 bases, and 7 bases stayed unmatched. CDR1 and CDR2 from the germline V gene are MGHDK and SYGVNS. The chain's CDR3 is CASSGAGTSGSADTQYF. The CDR3 DNA reads TGTGCCAGCAGTGGCGCCGGGACTAGCGGGAGTGCAGATACGCAGTATTTT.

This clonotype was seen a handful of times. The gene calls are TRBV12-3 or TRBV12-4 and TRBJ2-3; D remains unclear. Trimming removed 0 bases from V and 0 bases from J, with 10 bases in between. CDR3 size: 16 residues. The CDR3 protein is CASSLAVSTSTDTQYF. The CDR3, as DNA: TGTGCCAGCAGTTTAGCGGTCTCAACTAGCACAGATACGCAGTATTTT.

There are many counts of this clonotype. This rearrangement joins TRBV9 to TRBJ2-1; no definite D call. Germline lookup yields CDR1 SGDLS and CDR2 YYNGEE. CDR3 length: 14 amino acids. V was clipped by 4 bases and J by 5 bases, with 13 bases between them. For the CDR3, the DNA is TGTGCCAGCAGCCCCGGTAGAATCCACAATGAGCAGTTCTTC. The encoded protein is CASSPGRIHNEQFF. The complete variable domain, with remaining parts taken from reference TRBV9 and TRBJ2-1, reads DSGVTQTPKHLITATGQRVTLRCSPRSGDLSVYWYQQSLDQGLQFLIQYYNGEERAKGNILERFSAQQFPDLHSELNLSSLELGDSALYFCASSPGRIHNEQFFGPGTRLTVL.

This clonotype was detected a few times. The J gene is TRBJ2-7, the V gene TRBV6-5; possibly TRBD1 for D (7 bases). With 5 bases removed from V and 1 base from J, the gap between germline ends came to 15 bases. The CDR3 spans 15 residues. In germline, CDR1 is MNHEY, CDR2 SVGAGI. In nucleotides, the CDR3 is TGTGCCAGCAGTACCAGGGGGGCCCTTTCCTACGAGCAGTACTTC. Protein product: CASSTRGALSYEQYF.

The CDR3 reads CASSLRTGLGGGLAYEQYF. The CDR3 DNA reads TGTGCCAGCAGCTTAAGGACTGGCCTTGGTGGCGGACTAGCCTACGAGCAGTACTTC. J is TRBJ2-7 and V is TRBV7-2, with 7 bases lining up with TRBD2. Trimming took 2 bases from V and 2 from J; bases not matched to a gene: 18. Per the germline V gene, CDR1 is SGHTA and CDR2 is FQGNSA. This CDR3 has 19 residues.

This clonotype showed up many times. The chain links TRBV28 to TRBJ1-1; 7 bases fit TRBD1. V trimming: 0 bases; J trimming: 8 bases; junction bases outside the gene matches: 0. This CDR3 spans 12 amino acids. Germline V gene lookup returns CDR1 MDHEN and CDR2 SYDVKM. The CDR3 DNA sequence: TGTGCCAGCAGTTTATGGGACAGGGAAGCTTTCTTT. It codes for CASSLWDREAFF.

This clonotype was counted at least ten times. The V and J genes are TRBV4-1 and TRBJ2-1, with 8 positions matching TRBD2. V shed 1 base and J 4 bases; nucleotides not matched to a gene: 9. The length of the CDR3 is 17 residues. Germline lookup yields CDR1 MGHRA and CDR2 YSYEKL. The CDR3 reads CASSQVSSGRLYNEQFF. CDR3 DNA sequence: TGCGCCAGCAGCCAAGTTTCGAGCGGGAGATTATACAATGAGCAGTTCTTC.

This clonotype was detected a few times. The chain recombines TRBV5-1 with TRBJ1-2; TRBD1 aligns across 10 bases. Trimming removed 4 bases from V and 2 bases from J; junction bases left unmatched: 5. Germline V lookup: CDR1 SGHRS, CDR2 YFSETQ. The CDR3 loop spans 15 amino acids. CDR3 residues: CASSTTGQGNYGYTF. The CDR3 nucleotides read TGCGCCAGCAGCACAACGGGACAGGGGAACTATGGCTACACCTTC. Complete variable domain (other parts from reference TRBV5-1 and TRBJ1-2): KAGVTQTPRYLIKTRGQQVTLSCSPISGHRSVSWYQQTPGQGLQFLFEYFSETQRNKGNFPGRFSGRQFSNSRSEMNVSTLELGDSALYLCASSTTGQGNYGYTFGSGTRLTVV.

This chain links TRBV11-2 with TRBJ2-7; TRBD1 matches at 9 bases. Germline values: CDR1 SGHAT, CDR2 FQNNGV. The V and J ends lost 5 bases and 7 bases, in that order; junction bases with no gene match: 12. CDR3 length: 15 amino acids. The CDR3 protein is CASSMPTGGTREQYF. DNA of the CDR3: TGTGCCAGCAGCATGCCGACAGGGGGGACGCGGGAGCAGTACTTC.